A single sample is the source of the 30 T cell receptor beta chains below, sequenced in a study of blood T cell repertoires in COVID-19. Method: immunoSEQ multiplex PCR; TCRdb's copy keeps in-frame clones and lacks some. In the table there are around 370,000 clones, around 87% of which are singletons. Sequencing was performed on peripheral blood. The receptors here all came from a man younger than 35 with active or convalescent COVID-19.

The chain has TRBV27 and TRBJ2-7; the D gene is possibly TRBD1 (6 bases). The CDR3 contains 15 residues. CDR1 and CDR2 from the germline V gene are MNHEY and SMNVEV (reference sequence). V was cut by 6 bases and J by 2 bases, with 17 bases left in between. The CDR3 coding sequence is TGTGCCAGCAGCCTAGGTCAGGGGTATCCCTACGAGCAGTACTTC. Protein: CASSLGQGYPYEQYF.

The chain employs TRBV4-1 and TRBJ2-7; maybe TRBD2 (6 bases). CDR3 length equals 14 residues. Trimming took 4 bases from V and 3 from J, leaving 13 bases between them. CDR1 is MGHRA and CDR2 is YSYEKL in the germline V gene. The CDR3 DNA reads as TGCGCCAGCAGCCGGTACGGGGGTTACTACGAGCAGTACTTC. Amino acid sequence: CASSRYGGYYEQYF.

The V call is TRBV28, the J call TRBJ2-3; 9 nucleotides line up with TRBD2. Germline V gene lookup returns CDR1 MDHEN and CDR2 SYDVKM. The V gene end was trimmed by 0 bases and the J gene end by 6 bases; junction bases not matched to a gene: 13. CDR3 length: 18 residues. CDR3 in amino acids: CASSLWTGGSGRPDTQYF. DNA of the CDR3: TGTGCCAGCAGTTTATGGACCGGGGGGAGCGGGAGGCCGGATACGCAGTATTTT.

The chain employs TRBV11-1 and TRBJ2-2, with D possibly TRBD1 on 6 matching bases. Germline V CDR1 and CDR2: SGHAT, FQDESV (reference sequence). The CDR3 totals 14 residues. Trimming left V 4 bases short and J 4 bases short, with 10 bases between. In nucleotides, the CDR3 is TGTGCCAGCAGCTCCACAGGGTCCACCGGGGAGCTGTTTTTT. It yields the protein CASSSTGSTGELFF. The full variable domain, its missing parts supplied by reference TRBV11-1 and TRBJ2-2, is EAEVAQSPRYKITEKSQAVAFWCDPISGHATLYWYRQILGQGPELLVQFQDESVVDDSQLPKDRFSAERLKGVDSTLKIQPAELGDSAMYLCASSSTGSTGELFFGEGSRLTVL.

This chain links TRBV29-1 with TRBJ1-1; D unclear. Germline V gene sequence: CDR1 SQVTM, CDR2 ANQGSEA. V was shortened by 2 bases and J by 6 bases, with 13 bases between the two germline ends. The CDR3 covers 13 residues. The CDR3 DNA is TGCAGCGTTGAAATCCGGGATAGGGCTGAAGCTTTCTTT. Protein product: CSVEIRDRAEAFF.

Only a few counts were recorded for this clone. The rearrangement joins TRBV27 to TRBJ2-7; D is possibly TRBD2 (6 bases). The CDR3 consists of 16 residues. Germline CDR1 reads MNHEY; CDR2 reads SMNVEV (reference sequence). V shed 5 bases and J shed 6 bases, with 23 bases lying between them. DNA of the CDR3: TGTGCCAGCAGTACCGCCTTGTCTAAGTACGGGGGCGAGCAGTACTTC. This sequence encodes CASSTALSKYGGEQYF.

This chain connects TRBV15 to TRBJ2-2, with 9 bases matching TRBD1. The CDR3 has 16 residues. After removal of 3 bases from V and 4 bases from J, the junction contained 6 bases not matched to a gene. Looked up from germline, CDR1 is LNHNV and CDR2 is YYDKDF (reference sequence). The CDR3 DNA follows: TGTGCCACCAGCAGGACAGGGGGGAAGGCCACCGGGGAGCTGTTTTTT. Its translation is CATSRTGGKATGELFF.

In its sample, this clone was seen a few times. This chain joins TRBV28 and TRBJ2-7; D perhaps matches TRBD1 (5 bases). The CDR3 covers 15 residues. V was pared by 5 bases and J by 6 bases, with 20 bases between. Germline V gene data show CDR1 as MDHEN and CDR2 as SYDVKM. CDR3: CASSLPDRPGAEQYF. The CDR3 coding sequence is TGTGCCAGCAGTCTCCCGGACCGTCCTGGGGCCGAGCAGTACTTC. Drawing the rest from reference TRBV28 and TRBJ2-7, the complete variable domain is DVKVTQSSRYLVKRTGEKVFLECVQDMDHENMFWYRQDPGLGLRLIYFSYDVKMKEKGDIPEGYSVSREKKERFSLILESASTNQTSMYLCASSLPDRPGAEQYFGPGTRLTVT.

This clone has a single count. This rearrangement joins TRBV18 to TRBJ1-1; the D gene is possibly TRBD1 (6 bases). The CDR3 is 12 residues long. Trimming took off 4 bases at V and 11 bases at J, with 14 bases between the two ends. Per germline, CDR1 KGHSH and CDR2 LQKENI. In DNA form, the CDR3 reads TGTGCCAGCTCACTCCGACAGGACGGGGCTTTCTTT. Residues: CASSLRQDGAFF. Complete variable domain (other parts from reference TRBV18 and TRBJ1-1): NAGVMQNPRHLVRRRGQEARLRCSPMKGHSHVYWYRQLPEEGLKFMVYLQKENIIDESGMPKERFSAEFPKEGPSILRIQQVVRGDSAAYFCASSLRQDGAFFGQGTRLTVV.

The chain employs TRBV5-1 and TRBJ2-7; 8 bases line up with TRBD1. Germline assignment: CDR1 SGHRS and CDR2 YFSETQ. V trimming: 1 base; J trimming: 2 bases; junction bases outside the gene matches: 2. CDR3 length: 14 amino acids. CDR3 amino acids: CASSLTGGTYEQYF. In nucleotides, the CDR3 is TGCGCCAGCAGCTTGACAGGGGGGACCTACGAGCAGTACTTC.

To note about this clone: This specimen includes other DNA sequences encoding the same CDR3. V usage is TRBV6-5 and J usage is TRBJ1-2, with a tentative D call TRBD1 (6 bases). Germline CDR1 MNHEY, CDR2 SVGAGI. Trimming left V 6 bases short and J 2 bases short, with 10 bases between. The CDR3 consists of 13 residues. DNA of the CDR3: TGTGCCAGCAGCTCGGACAGCAACTATGGCTACACCTTC. Its translation is CASSSDSNYGYTF.

The chain carries TRBV9 and TRBJ1-6, with D perhaps matching TRBD1 (5 bases). Germline V lookup: CDR1 SGDLS, CDR2 YYNGEE. With 3 bases removed from V and 6 bases from J, the gap between germline ends came to 19 bases. This CDR3 comprises 17 residues. CDR3 DNA sequence: TGTGCCAGCAGCGCAGAAGCCGGGACGGAGGGTAATTCACCCCTCCACTTT. It codes for CASSAEAGTEGNSPLHF. Drawing the rest from reference TRBV9 and TRBJ1-6, the complete variable domain is DSGVTQTPKHLITATGQRVTLRCSPRSGDLSVYWYQQSLDQGLQFLIQYYNGEERAKGNILERFSAQQFPDLHSELNLSSLELGDSALYFCASSAEAGTEGNSPLHFGNGTRLTVT.

The chain employs TRBV30 and TRBJ2-3; D not resolved. Germline CDR1 GTSNPN, CDR2 SVGIG (reference sequence). V was trimmed by 5 bases and J by 0 bases, leaving 9 bases between them. This CDR3 contains 13 residues. The CDR3, as DNA: TGTGCCTGGGGTCTAACTAGCACAGATACGCAGTATTTT. Amino acid sequence: CAWGLTSTDTQYF.

The chain employs TRBV7-8 and TRBJ1-1; D is undetermined. The CDR3 length is 16 residues. Germline V gives CDR1 SGHVS, CDR2 FQNEAQ. Trimming removed 1 base at V and 1 base at J, with 13 bases between. This CDR3 reads CASSLESALPNTEAFF. The CDR3, as DNA: TGTGCCAGCAGCTTAGAAAGCGCCCTCCCGAACACTGAAGCTTTCTTT.

The V gene is TRBV18, the J gene TRBJ2-5; D not resolved. Germline V CDR1 and CDR2: KGHSH, LQKENI. The length of the CDR3 is 11 residues. Trimming removed 5 bases at V and 2 bases at J, with 3 bases between. This CDR3 reads CASSSQETQYF. The CDR3 nucleotides read TGTGCCAGCTCATCACAAGAGACCCAGTACTTC.

The CDR3, as DNA: TGTGCCAGCCGTCCGGTGGTTGATTCACCCCTCCACTTT. Its translation: CASRPVVDSPLHF. The rearrangement links TRBV18 to TRBJ1-6; D is unclear. Germline V gives CDR1 KGHSH, CDR2 LQKENI. This CDR3 contains 13 residues. V lost 8 bases to trimming and J lost 8 bases, with 13 bases between them.

This chain uses TRBV3-1 (or the pseudogene TRBV3-2) with TRBJ2-1; possibly TRBD2 for D (7 bases). V was cut by 1 base and J by 5 bases, with 15 bases left in between. The CDR3 runs to 16 residues. Germline-derived CDR1 and CDR2 are LGHDT and YNNKEL (reference sequence). The CDR3 nucleotides are TGTGCCAGCAGCCAAGGCGTCGGGGGGCGGCACAATGAGCAGTTCTTC. It encodes CASSQGVGGRHNEQFF.

The CDR3 bases are TGCAGTGCTAGTCCGGGACTAGAAGGGCAGTACTTC. Translation: CSASPGLEGQYF. V is TRBV20-1 and J is TRBJ2-7; 8 nucleotides agree with TRBD2. With V trimmed by 3 bases and J by 9 bases, 7 bases remained unmatched. This CDR3 spans 12 amino acids. Germline CDR1 reads DFQATT; CDR2 reads SNEGSKA (reference sequence).

V usage is TRBV15 and J usage is TRBJ1-1, with D possibly being TRBD1 (6 bases). CDR3 length: 13 amino acids. Germline V gene sequence: CDR1 LNHNV, CDR2 YYDKDF (reference sequence). Trimming stripped 3 bases from V and 6 bases from J, with 11 bases between. The CDR3 region has the DNA TGTGCCACCAGCAGTACAGGGTGGGCTGAAGCTTTCTTT. This encodes CATSSTGWAEAFF.

V gene TRBV7-3 combines with J gene TRBJ1-1, with D uncertain. The CDR3 is 13 residues long. V lost 6 bases and J 0 bases, leaving 8 bases between the germline ends. CDR1 is SGHTA, CDR2 FQGTGA, per germline. CDR3 nucleotides: TGTGCCAGCAGATCTTACTTGAACACTGAAGCTTTCTTT. This gives the protein CASRSYLNTEAFF.

The rearrangement links TRBV14 to TRBJ2-5; D perhaps matches TRBD1 (6 bases). V was shortened by 4 bases and J by 2 bases, with 14 bases between the two germline ends. Germline V lookup: CDR1 SGHDN, CDR2 FVKESK. The CDR3 covers 15 residues. CDR3 sequence (DNA): TGTGCCAGCAGCCCAGGACAGATGGCGCAAGAGACCCAGTACTTC. It specifies CASSPGQMAQETQYF.

The V gene is TRBV2, the J gene TRBJ2-7; a weak D match, TRBD1 (5 bases). V was cut by 3 bases and J by 4 bases, with 10 bases left in between. The CDR3 covers 13 residues. The germline CDR1 and CDR2 sequences are SNHLY and FYNNEI. CDR3 amino acids: CASSEAGWYEQYF. CDR3 coding DNA: TGTGCCAGCAGTGAGGCAGGGTGGTACGAGCAGTACTTC. The full variable domain, completed using reference TRBV2 and TRBJ2-7, is EPEVTQTPSHQVTQMGQEVILRCVPISNHLYFYWYRQILGQKVEFLVSFYNNEISEKSEIFDDQFSVERPDGSNFTLKIRSTKLEDSAMYFCASSEAGWYEQYFGPGTRLTVT.

The chain has TRBV27 and TRBJ2-7; 8 nucleotides agree with TRBD1. The CDR3 sequence is 17 residues long. The ends lost 5 bases at V and 2 bases at J; junction bases unmatched: 14. CDR1 MNHEY and CDR2 SMNVEV come from the germline V gene (reference sequence). In nucleotides, the CDR3 is TGTGCCAGCAGTCAACGCCCGACAGGGGTAAGACCCTACGAGCAGTACTTC. Its translation is CASSQRPTGVRPYEQYF.

The CDR3: CASSPQTDAEAFF. The CDR3, as DNA: TGTGCCAGCAGCCCCCAGACAGACGCTGAAGCTTTCTTT. This chain connects TRBV7-3 to TRBJ1-1, with D tentatively TRBD1 (5 bases). The CDR3 is 13 amino acids. Germline V gene lookup returns CDR1 SGHTA and CDR2 FQGTGA. V was trimmed by 5 bases and J by 6 bases, leaving 13 bases between them.

The chain couples TRBV4-1 to TRBJ2-3; tentatively, D is TRBD2 (6 bases). There are 16 residues in the CDR3. V was pared by 3 bases and J by 2 bases, with 15 bases between. The germline CDR1 and CDR2 sequences are MGHRA and YSYEKL. The CDR3 nucleotides read TGCGCCAGCAGCCATGTCTCGGGACTCCTCACAGATACGCAGTATTTT. Protein product: CASSHVSGLLTDTQYF.

This clone has only a few counts. This chain uses TRBV7-2 with TRBJ2-1, with a tentative D call TRBD2 (5 bases). Germline V gene lookup returns CDR1 SGHTA and CDR2 FQGNSA. The CDR3 spans 16 residues. V dropped 5 bases and J dropped 5 bases, with 19 bases sitting between them. CDR3 sequence reads: CASSPTIGASNNEQFF. The CDR3 DNA reads TGTGCCAGCAGCCCGACTATCGGAGCCAGCAACAATGAGCAGTTCTTC. The variable domain in full, completed from reference TRBV7-2 and TRBJ2-1, reads GAGVSQSPSNKVTEKGKDVELRCDPISGHTALYWYRQSLGQGLEFLIYFQGNSAPDKSGLPSDRFSAERTGGSVSTLTIQRTQQEDSAVYLCASSPTIGASNNEQFFGPGTRLTVL.

The chain uses TRBV9 and TRBJ2-2, with a weak D call TRBD1 (6 bases). The CDR3 length is 15 residues. Trimming took 4 bases from V and 0 from J, leaving 10 bases between them. CDR1 is SGDLS and CDR2 is YYNGEE in the germline V gene. CDR3 protein: CASSPTGSNTGELFF. The CDR3 DNA follows: TGTGCCAGCAGCCCCACAGGGTCGAACACCGGGGAGCTGTTTTTT.

The genes are TRBV19 and TRBJ1-1; 12 bases are shared with TRBD1. J was trimmed by 2 bases and V by 5 bases; bases with no gene match: 12. This CDR3 spans 18 amino acids. CDR1 and CDR2 from the germline V gene are LNHDA and SQIVND (reference sequence). Here the CDR3 reads CASSLLPGQGAGNTEAFF. The CDR3 region has the DNA TGTGCCAGTAGTCTCCTCCCGGGACAGGGGGCGGGTAACACTGAAGCTTTCTTT.

The V call is TRBV27, the J call TRBJ1-1, with D possibly matching TRBD1 (5 bases). CDR1 is MNHEY, CDR2 SMNVEV, per germline (reference sequence). Trimming took off 8 bases at V and 0 bases at J, with 10 bases between the two ends. The length of the CDR3 is 13 residues. CDR3 residues: CASLGQMNTEAFF. The CDR3 nucleotides read TGTGCCAGCTTGGGGCAGATGAACACTGAAGCTTTCTTT.

V gene TRBV28 combines with J gene TRBJ2-1; no firm D call. Germline V lookup: CDR1 MDHEN, CDR2 SYDVKM. Between the trimmed V and J ends, which lost 3 bases and 4 bases, there was a span of 13 bases. The CDR3 extends over 15 amino acids. The CDR3 loop reads CASSFTRPGYNEQFF. CDR3 in DNA: TGTGCCAGCAGTTTTACACGCCCCGGGTACAATGAGCAGTTCTTC.